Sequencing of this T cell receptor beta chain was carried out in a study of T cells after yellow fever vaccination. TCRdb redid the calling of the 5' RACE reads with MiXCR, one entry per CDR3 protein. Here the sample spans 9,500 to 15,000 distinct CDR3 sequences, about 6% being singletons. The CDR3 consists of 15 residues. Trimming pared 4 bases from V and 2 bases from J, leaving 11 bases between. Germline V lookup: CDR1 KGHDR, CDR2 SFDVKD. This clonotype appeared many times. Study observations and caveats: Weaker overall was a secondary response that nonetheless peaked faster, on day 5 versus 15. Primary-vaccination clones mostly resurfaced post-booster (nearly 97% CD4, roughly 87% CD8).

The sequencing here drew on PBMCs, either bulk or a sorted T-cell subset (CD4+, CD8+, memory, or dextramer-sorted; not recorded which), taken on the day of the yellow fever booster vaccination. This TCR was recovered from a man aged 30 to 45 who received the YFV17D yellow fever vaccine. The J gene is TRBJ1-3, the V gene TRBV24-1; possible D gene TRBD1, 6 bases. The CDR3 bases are TGTGCCACCAGTGACCTAGGGGGAACTGGAAACACCATATATTTT. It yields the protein CATSDLGGTGNTIYF.